A selection of T cell receptor beta chains follows, all from one sample in a study of shared T cell receptors in the human thymus. Assay: immunoSEQ multiplex PCR; the TCRdb copy retains only in-frame clones and omits some. Of hundreds of thousands of clones in the sample, 75% to 90% were seen once. These data are also associated with another study on human thymus T cells.

The sequenced material came from thymocytes. These receptor sequences come from a girl less than two years old with a congenital heart defect. The CDR3 runs from the conserved cysteine through the conserved F or W. The order of the fields is CDR3 length, clone size, D gene, J gene, V gene, CDR3 DNA, CDR3 protein. D genes are given only for firm matches. Expanded clones are given a class, and other clones once, few, many or no size at all.

16 NA TRBD1 TRBJ1-5 TRBV6-6 TGTGCCAGCAGTACTACCGGGACAGGGGATGGACAGCCCCAGCATTTT CASSTTGTGDGQPQHF
21 few NA TRBJ2-5 TRBV7-8 TGTGCCAGCAGCTTAGCGCTCTGGGATCGAGGGCAGGTAACGGGCCAAGAGACCCAGTACTTC CASSLALWDRGQVTGQETQYF
18 NA TRBD2 TRBJ2-1 TRBV2 TGTGCCAGCAGTGAAGCGCCTAGCGGGGGGAGCTCCTACAATGAGCAGTTCTTC CASSEAPSGGSSYNEQFF
14 NA TRBD1 TRBJ1-2 TRBV7-2 TGTGCCAGCAGCCTTCGACAGGGAATCTATGGCTACACCTTC CASSLRQGIYGYTF
15 NA NA TRBJ1-4 TRBV4-1 TGCGCCAGCAGCCAAAAACAGGGACGTTATGAAAAACTGTTTTTT CASSQKQGRYEKLFF
15 once NA TRBJ1-3 TRBV6-5 TGTGCCAGCAGCCACGGAGGGAGCTCTGGAAACACCATATATTTT CASSHGGSSGNTIYF
12 NA NA TRBJ2-7 TRBV14 TGTGCCAGCAGCAACTTAGAGGGTCGGAACTACTTC CASSNLEGRNYF
19 NA NA TRBJ1-2 TRBV4-2 TGTGCCAGCAGCCAAGCTCGGCCGGGAATCCACAACCCTAACTATGGCTACACCTTC CASSQARPGIHNPNYGYTF
16 NA TRBD1 TRBJ2-7 TRBV7-6 TGTGCCAGCAGCTTACTTTTTCGGGACAGCGACTACGAGCAGTACTTC CASSLLFRDSDYEQYF
19 NA NA TRBJ2-1 TRBV15 TGTGCCACCAGCAGTAAAACAAATAAACAGGCCACCTCCTACAATGAGCAGTTCTTC CATSSKTNKQATSYNEQFF
12 NA NA TRBJ2-1 TRBV5-1 TGCGCCAGCACCGACCGGGACAATGAGCAGTTCTTC CASTDRDNEQFF
17 NA TRBD1 TRBJ1-5 TRBV9 TGTGCCAGCAGCTCCACCCCCCCGGACAGGGGAGGTCAGCCCCAGCATTTT CASSSTPPDRGGQPQHF
15 NA NA TRBJ1-2 TRBV5-1 TGCGCCAGCAGCTTGAACCCCCAGGGGCGCTATGGCTACACCTTC CASSLNPQGRYGYTF
13 NA NA TRBJ1-2 TRBV27 TGTGCCAGCAGTTTCCATCCCACAGCTGGCTACACCTTC CASSFHPTAGYTF
15 NA NA TRBJ2-7 TRBV4-1 TGCGCCAGCAGCCCGACTGAGGGGGGGTCCTACGAGCAGTACTTC CASSPTEGGSYEQYF
16 NA TRBD2 TRBJ2-3 TRBV2 TGTGCCAGCAGTGACCTAGCGGGGGGCCCCCGAGATACGCAGTATTTT CASSDLAGGPRDTQYF
15 NA NA TRBJ1-1 TRBV10-1 TGCGCCTCCAGAAGCACGGGGGTGGGGAACACTGAAGCTTTCTTT CASRSTGVGNTEAFF
15 NA NA TRBJ2-7 TRBV6-5 TGTGCCAGCAGTGCCGCCGGACAGTTTACCTACGAGCAGTACTTC CASSAAGQFTYEQYF
16 few NA TRBJ1-2 TRBV4-3 TGCGCCAGCAGCGGCCATTTTGACAGACCCAAATATGGCTACACCTTC CASSGHFDRPKYGYTF
13 NA NA TRBJ1-2 TRBV30 TGTGCCTGGAGTGTGGGGGGAGACTATGGCTACACCTTC CAWSVGGDYGYTF
15 NA NA TRBJ2-5 TRBV6-1 TGTGCCAGCATTACATTTGGGACTCCTCAAGAGACCCAGTACTTC CASITFGTPQETQYF
17 NA TRBD1 TRBJ1-5 TRBV10-3 TGTGCCATTAACCCCCGAATAATACAGGGGAATCTGCAGCCCCAGCATTTT CAINPRIIQGNLQPQHF
15 NA TRBD1 TRBJ1-1 TRBV6-1 TGTGCCAGCAGTGATCAGCGACAGGGCAACACTGAAGCTTTCTTT CASSDQRQGNTEAFF
17 NA NA TRBJ2-7 TRBV7-8 TGTGCCAGCAGCTTAGAGATAAGGACTGGGAGCTCCTACGAGCAGTACTTC CASSLEIRTGSSYEQYF
18 NA TRBD1 TRBJ1-6 TRBV4-1 TGCGCCAGCAGCCAAGATGAGGGGGCCGCGGATTATAATTCACCCCTCCACTTT CASSQDEGAADYNSPLHF
12 NA TRBD1 TRBJ1-1 TRBV29-1 TGCAGCGCTTTCAACAGGGGTCGAGAAGCTTTCTTT CSAFNRGREAFF
15 NA NA TRBJ1-2 TRBV27 TGTGCCAGCCTCGGTCTCGGGGATCGGGGCTATGGCTACACCTTC CASLGLGDRGYGYTF
16 NA NA TRBJ1-1 TRBV9 TGTGCCAGCAGCGTAGAGGAGGGCGTCGGTGTCCCTGAAGCTTTCTTT CASSVEEGVGVPEAFF
16 NA TRBD1 TRBJ2-1 TRBV28 TGTGCCAGCAGTCTCCACCGGGACAGGGGCATCAATGAGCAGTTCTTC CASSLHRDRGINEQFF
17 NA TRBD1 TRBJ1-2 TRBV27 TGTGCCAGCAGTGACCGGGACAGGCGATACTTTGTCTATGGCTACACCTTC CASSDRDRRYFVYGYTF
17 NA NA TRBJ1-2 TRBV10-3 TGTGCCATCAGTGAGTCGGGGGGCGGGGGTCGAAACTATGGCTACACCTTC CAISESGGGGRNYGYTF
15 NA TRBD1 TRBJ1-5 TRBV6-5 TGTGCCAGCGGACCGGGGACAGGGGGGAATCAGCCCCAGCATTTT CASGPGTGGNQPQHF
15 NA TRBD1 TRBJ1-5 TRBV27 TGTGCCAGCAGACCCGGGACAGGAGTCAATCAGCCCCAGCATTTT CASRPGTGVNQPQHF
16 NA NA TRBJ1-1 TRBV6-5 TGTGCCAGCAGCTACCGTCATGGGGAGGGGCACACTGAAGCTTTCTTT CASSYRHGEGHTEAFF
14 NA NA TRBJ1-1 TRBV5-1 TGCGCCAGCAGCTTGCGGTGGTCAGGGGATGAAGCTTTCTTT CASSLRWSGDEAFF
14 NA NA TRBJ1-2 TRBV10-3 TGTGCCACGGGTGGGGCCGACTCGAACTATGGCTACACCTTC CATGGADSNYGYTF
17 NA NA TRBJ1-6 TRBV7-2 TGTGCCAGCAGCTTCACAACAGGGTTGTTTCTTAATTCACCCCTCCACTTT CASSFTTGLFLNSPLHF
16 NA NA TRBJ1-6 TRBV15 TGTGCCACCAGCAGAGTAGAGACAGGATGGTATTCACCCCTCCACTTT CATSRVETGWYSPLHF
15 NA TRBD1 TRBJ1-2 TRBV19 TGTGCCAGTAGTATAGGCGGGACAGGGAACTATGGCTACACCTTC CASSIGGTGNYGYTF
18 NA TRBD1 TRBJ2-1 TRBV9 TGTGCCAGCAGCGCTGACAAACAGACAGGGAGCTCCTACAATGAGCAGTTCTTC CASSADKQTGSSYNEQFF
17 NA NA TRBJ2-3 TRBV4-3 TGCGCCAGCAGCCCCGGGCGGGTAGCGACGAGCACAGATACGCAGTATTTT CASSPGRVATSTDTQYF
16 NA TRBD1 TRBJ1-5 TRBV5-5 TGTGCCAGCAGCCTGGGCCTGCACAGGGGGCATCAGCCCCAGCATTTT CASSLGLHRGHQPQHF
15 NA NA TRBJ2-1 TRBV27 TGTGCCAGCAGTTCCCCTCGGGTGATCTACAATGAGCAGTTCTTC CASSSPRVIYNEQFF
13 NA NA TRBJ2-4 TRBV6-1 TGTGCCAGCAGTATCAGGCTCAGGGTTGTTCAGTACTTC CASSIRLRVVQYF
16 NA NA TRBJ1-6 TRBV5-1 TGCGCCAGCAGCTTGTCGGGTGTTTGGGTTAATTCACCCCTCCACTTT CASSLSGVWVNSPLHF
14 NA TRBD2 TRBJ2-5 TRBV15 TGTGCCACCTCCGGGGGGGGAGGACAAGAGACCCAGTACTTC CATSGGGGQETQYF